These T cell receptor beta chains were read from a single sample in a study of cytomegalovirus exposure and HLA in healthy donors. Here immunoSEQ multiplex PCR was the method, and the copy in TCRdb shows in-frame clones only, minus some. The table records nearly 110,000 clones, 82% of them present only once. Sequencing was carried out using PBMCs. All receptors derive from a man aged 45-65 years in good health and CMV-seronegative. CDR3s include the opening cysteine and the closing phenylalanine or tryptophan. Fields, in order: V gene, D gene, clone size, J gene, CDR3 protein, CDR3 DNA. A D gene is named only where the DNA matches it firmly. Not all rows give a size; the values are once, few, many and, for expanded clones, a class.

>TRBV7-6|.|.|TRBJ1-6
CASSRRAGDNSPLHF
TGTGCCAGCAGCCGTCGGGCAGGGGATAATTCACCCCTCCACTTT
>TRBV7-2|.|.|TRBJ1-5
CASSLDGQNGQPQHF
TGTGCCAGCAGCTTAGATGGGCAGAACGGCCAGCCCCAGCATTTT
>TRBV2|.|.|TRBJ2-2
CASRREYLAGELFF
TGTGCCAGCAGGAGGGAATATTTGGCCGGGGAGCTGTTTTTT
>TRBV7-2|.|.|TRBJ2-7
CASSLAQRGEQYF
TGTGCCAGCAGCTTAGCTCAGCGAGGGGAGCAGTACTTC
>TRBV6-5|.|.|TRBJ1-6
CASTPSGNSPLHF
TGTGCCAGCACCCCAAGCGGTAATTCACCCCTCCACTTT
>TRBV5-5|.|once|TRBJ1-6
CASSLIDTGITDSPLHF
TGTGCCAGCAGCTTGATTGACACGGGGATCACAGATTCACCCCTCCACTTT
>TRBV5-1|.|.|TRBJ1-4
CASSLAPGVEEKLFF
TGCGCCAGCAGCTTGGCTCCGGGAGTGGAAGAAAAACTGTTTTTT
>TRBV7-7|.|few|TRBJ1-1
CASAPFSGGATEAFF
TGTGCTAGCGCTCCCTTTAGCGGAGGAGCCACTGAAGCTTTCTTT
>TRBV6-1|.|.|TRBJ1-5
CASSGQSNQPQHF
TGTGCCAGCAGTGGGCAGAGCAATCAGCCCCAGCATTTT
>TRBV5-1|.|.|TRBJ2-3
CASSSSVGGTDTQYF
TGCGCCAGCAGCTCAAGCGTAGGGGGCACAGATACGCAGTATTTT
>TRBV7-3|.|.|TRBJ2-7
CASSLSSGYEQYF
TGTGCCAGCAGCTTATCCTCAGGATACGAGCAGTACTTC
>TRBV4-2|.|.|TRBJ2-1
CASSQGQQISYNEQFF
TGTGCCAGCAGCCAAGGACAGCAGATTTCCTACAATGAGCAGTTCTTC
>TRBV6-4|TRBD1|.|TRBJ1-5
CASSQDRGQPQHF
TGTGCCAGCAGTCAGGACAGGGGGCAGCCCCAGCATTTT
>TRBV4-1|.|.|TRBJ2-3
CASSQVLDTQYF
TGCGCCAGCAGCCAAGTCCTCGATACGCAGTATTTT
>TRBV27|TRBD1|.|TRBJ2-6
CASSRPGGSGANVLTF
TGTGCCAGCAGTCGGCCAGGGGGCTCTGGGGCCAACGTCCTGACTTTC